What follows describes a single TCR beta chain. The antigen is undetermined. It was with 60 Vbeta and 13 Jbeta primers that the PCR ran. TCRdb's table, derived via immunoSEQ multiplex PCR, lists solely in-frame clones and lacks some. Of about 93,000 clones in the sample, roughly 73% were seen once. V was shortened by 2 bases and J by 2 bases, with 11 bases between the two germline ends. The germline V gene has CDR1 SGDLS and CDR2 YYNGEE. There are 15 residues in the CDR3. Donors likely had unrecorded immune exposures despite being nominally healthy when sampled. This specimen comes from a study of cytomegalovirus exposure and HLA in healthy donors. Points from the study as a whole: TCR beta V- and J-gene trimming was later associated with a missense DCLRE1C variant. Later work associated fewer than 20,000 TCR beta sequences with HLA alleles at 0.05 false discovery rate. Analyses of presence/absence relied on an assumption of roughly uniform sequencing depth across donors.

The specimen sequenced was PBMCs. The chain joins TRBV9 to TRBJ1-5; D might be TRBD1 (6 bases). This TCR was recovered from a boy under 18 in good health and CMV-seronegative. CDR3 region: CASSVTGTGNQPQHF. As DNA, the CDR3 is TGTGCCAGCAGCGTTACAGGGACGGGCAATCAGCCCCAGCATTTT.